The rows below give T cell receptor beta chains drawn from one sample of a study of a mutant IDH1 vaccine in newly diagnosed glioma. Using immunoSEQ multiplex PCR, the repertoire was profiled, and TCRdb retains in-frame clones only, with some absent. The sample lists some 87,000 clones, roughly 77% occurring once. The sequencing here drew on PBMCs, taken from a glioma patient treated with radiotherapy, temozolomide or both. These receptors were collected from a man aged 40-55 years with glioma. CDR3s include the opening cysteine and the closing phenylalanine or tryptophan. D genes are given only for firm matches. Size is omitted from some rows. Given values are once, few, many or a class for expanded clones.

v_call	d_call	j_call	clone_size	cdr3_aa	cdr3_nt
TRBV5-5	TRBD1	TRBJ1-2	NA	CASRTGTGTHYGYTF	TGTGCCAGCAGAACCGGGACAGGGACCCACTATGGCTACACCTTC
TRBV6-1	TRBD1	TRBJ1-5	NA	CASSETGENQPQHF	TGTGCCAGCAGTGAGACAGGGGAAAATCAGCCCCAGCATTTT
TRBV5-6	NA	TRBJ2-2	NA	CASSFIQQQGSTGELFF	TGTGCCAGCAGCTTTATCCAACAACAGGGCTCCACCGGGGAGCTGTTTTTT
TRBV7-2	NA	TRBJ1-2	NA	CASSLDRQGFGGIYGYTF	TGTGCCAGCAGCTTAGATCGCCAAGGCTTCGGTGGGATCTATGGCTACACCTTC
TRBV4-3	NA	TRBJ2-7	few	CASSQGDGLYEQYF	TGCGCCAGCAGCCAAGGGGACGGACTATACGAGCAGTACTTC
TRBV11-1	NA	TRBJ2-3	NA	CASSSRTWSTDTQYF	TGTGCCAGCAGCAGCAGGACTTGGAGTACAGATACGCAGTATTTT
TRBV5-1	TRBD1	TRBJ1-4	few	CASKLVAGTANEKLFF	TGCGCCAGCAAATTAGTCGCCGGGACAGCTAATGAAAAACTGTTTTTT
TRBV30	NA	TRBJ2-5	once	CAARGGPGETQYF	TGTGCCGCCAGGGGGGGGCCGGGGGAGACCCAGTACTTC
TRBV7-2	TRBD2	TRBJ2-5	NA	CASSLPGLAVGPWTQYF	TGTGCCAGCAGCCTCCCGGGACTAGCGGTGGGCCCATGGACCCAGTACTTC
TRBV7-3	TRBD1	TRBJ1-5	few	CASSPSGGNQPQHF	TGTGCCAGCAGCCCCTCAGGGGGGAACCAGCCCCAGCATTTT
TRBV10-2	TRBD2	TRBJ2-7	once	CASSESTSGSILSLVEQYF	TGCGCCAGCAGTGAGTCGACTAGCGGGAGCATTCTAAGTTTGGTCGAGCAGTACTTC
TRBV29-1	NA	TRBJ2-1	NA	CSASLLGLTNEQFF	TGCAGCGCCAGCCTCCTAGGACTCACCAATGAGCAGTTCTTC
TRBV28	TRBD1	TRBJ1-3	NA	CASRTTGTSGNTIYF	TGTGCCAGCAGGACGACAGGGACCTCTGGAAACACCATATATTTT
TRBV29-1	NA	TRBJ2-3	NA	CSVPASYADTQYF	TGCAGCGTCCCTGCCTCTTATGCAGATACGCAGTATTTT
TRBV4-3	NA	TRBJ2-1	once	CASSQVSSRNFNEQFF	TGCGCCAGCAGCCAAGTATCTAGCCGAAACTTCAATGAGCAGTTCTTC
TRBV19	TRBD1	TRBJ1-1	NA	CASSTNPGGAFF	TGTGCCAGTAGTACGAATCCAGGGGGGGCTTTCTTT
TRBV19	TRBD2	TRBJ2-7	NA	CASKASGSGALYEQYF	TGTGCCAGTAAAGCGTCGGGTAGCGGGGCTCTCTACGAGCAGTACTTC
TRBV7-2	TRBD1	TRBJ2-5	NA	CASSFETGTGETQYF	TGTGCCAGCAGCTTTGAGACAGGGACGGGGGAGACCCAGTACTTC
TRBV28	TRBD1	TRBJ2-7	NA	CASSSDRRISYEQYF	TGTGCCAGCAGTTCGGACAGGCGAATATCCTACGAGCAGTACTTC
TRBV13	NA	TRBJ1-1	NA	CASSLGGGHTEAFF	TGTGCCAGCAGCCTAGGGGGGGGCCACACTGAAGCTTTCTTT
TRBV19	NA	TRBJ1-2	NA	CASSMEGYYGYTF	TGTGCCAGTAGTATGGAGGGTTACTATGGCTACACCTTC
TRBV6-5	NA	TRBJ2-2	NA	CASRRGVGDTGELFF	TGTGCCAGCAGGAGAGGGGTAGGGGACACCGGGGAGCTGTTTTTT
TRBV13	TRBD1	TRBJ1-1	NA	CASSPSPGTGDGEAFF	TGTGCCAGCAGCCCATCTCCCGGGACAGGGGACGGTGAAGCTTTCTTT
TRBV4-2	TRBD2	TRBJ2-5	NA	CASSVEQLAGGLETQYF	TGTGCCAGCAGCGTCGAACAGCTAGCGGGGGGGTTAGAGACCCAGTACTTC
TRBV11-1	TRBD1	TRBJ2-7	once	CASSSTGPGFKEQYF	TGTGCCAGCAGCTCGACAGGGCCTGGATTTAAAGAGCAGTACTTC
TRBV5-1	NA	TRBJ1-2	NA	CASSLEGVYGYTF	TGCGCCAGCAGCTTGGAGGGGGTCTATGGCTACACCTTC
TRBV2	TRBD1	TRBJ1-4	few	CASKPGGNEKLFF	TGTGCCAGCAAACCAGGGGGCAATGAAAAACTGTTTTTT
TRBV18	NA	TRBJ1-1	NA	CASSPGQNTEAFF	TGTGCCAGCTCTCCGGGACAGAACACTGAAGCTTTCTTT
TRBV14	NA	TRBJ2-1	NA	CASSLYNEQFF	TGTGCCAGCAGCCTCTACAATGAGCAGTTCTTC
TRBV4-3	TRBD2	TRBJ2-1	NA	CASSQEIAGGPYEQFF	TGCGCCAGCAGCCAAGAAATAGCGGGAGGGCCCTATGAGCAGTTCTTC
TRBV11-1	NA	TRBJ2-3	NA	CASSLRLRGRTDTQYF	TGTGCCAGCAGCTTACGGTTGAGGGGGAGAACAGATACGCAGTATTTT
TRBV4-2	NA	TRBJ1-5	NA	CASSQSSRGNQPQHF	TGTGCCAGCAGCCAGTCTAGCCGGGGGAATCAGCCCCAGCATTTT
TRBV5-4	NA	TRBJ2-3	NA	CASSLAGRPSTDTQYF	TGTGCCAGCAGCTTGGCTGGCAGACCCTCCACAGATACGCAGTATTTT
TRBV19	NA	TRBJ2-1	NA	CASSIPRGRYNEQFF	TGTGCCAGTAGTATACCGCGGGGGCGCTACAATGAGCAGTTCTTC
TRBV9	TRBD2	TRBJ2-7	NA	CASSPSWTSGGYEQYF	TGTGCCAGCAGCCCGAGCTGGACTAGCGGGGGCTACGAGCAGTACTTC
TRBV5-3	NA	TRBJ2-7	NA	CARSLRLAEPPHEQYF	TGTGCCAGAAGCTTAAGGCTGGCCGAACCCCCCCACGAGCAGTACTTC
TRBV7-9	TRBD1	TRBJ1-2	NA	CASSSFSDRDDGYTF	TGTGCCAGCAGCTCCTTTTCGGACAGGGATGATGGCTACACCTTC
TRBV27	NA	TRBJ1-1	NA	CASSFSPRAEPEAFF	TGTGCCAGCAGTTTTTCTCCGAGGGCTGAGCCTGAAGCTTTCTTT
TRBV19	NA	TRBJ2-7	NA	CASSITGNTYEQYF	TGTGCCAGTAGTATAACAGGGAATACCTACGAGCAGTACTTC
TRBV6-6	NA	TRBJ1-2	NA	CASKPGDYGYTF	TGTGCCAGCAAGCCAGGGGACTATGGCTACACCTTC
TRBV18	NA	TRBJ2-5	NA	CASSPRIGVETQYF	TGTGCCAGCTCACCCCGTATCGGGGTAGAGACCCAGTACTTC
TRBV10-1	TRBD1	TRBJ1-2	NA	CASRGGGYGYTF	TGCGCCAGCAGAGGGGGCGGCTATGGCTACACCTTC
TRBV4-3	TRBD2	TRBJ2-6	NA	CASSQMGGTGANVLTF	TGCGCCAGCAGCCAGATGGGGGGGACTGGGGCCAACGTCCTGACTTTC
TRBV7-2	TRBD2	TRBJ2-1	NA	CASSTLAGGYNEQFF	TGTGCCAGCAGCACACTAGCGGGAGGTTATAATGAGCAGTTCTTC
TRBV5-4	NA	TRBJ2-7	NA	CASSSGLPYEQYF	TGTGCCAGCAGCTCAGGACTACCCTACGAGCAGTACTTC